This passage covers 25 T cell receptor beta chains from one sample sequenced in a study of T-cell memory formation after mild COVID-19. One entry per CDR3 protein results from TCRdb running MiXCR on the 5' RACE reads. The repertoire holds under 600,000 distinct CDR3 sequences, with about a fifth as singletons. The specimen sequenced was PBMCs or a T cell subset sorted from them (not recorded which). The receptors originated from an adult woman who had mild COVID-19 (a few samples of this study predate the infection). Cell type and time point are not known.

The V call is TRBV7-8, the J call TRBJ2-7; 12 nucleotides line up with TRBD2. Germline values: CDR1 SGHVS, CDR2 FQNEAQ. Trimming at V came to 2 bases and at J to 5 bases, leaving 7 bases not matched to a gene. CDR3 length: 16 residues. This chain's CDR3 is CASSLSLAGGPHEQYF. In nucleotides, the CDR3 is TGTGCCAGCAGCTTATCTCTAGCGGGAGGGCCCCACGAGCAGTACTTC.

The rearrangement joins TRBV3-1 to TRBJ2-7; TRBD1 might be the D (6 bases). CDR1 and CDR2 from the germline V gene are LGHDT and YNNKEL (reference sequence). The CDR3 spans 14 residues. V was clipped by 3 bases and J by 2 bases, with 11 bases between them. The CDR3 bases are TGTGCCAGCAGCCATTATGAGGGGGCCTACGAGCAGTACTTC. Protein sequence: CASSHYEGAYEQYF.

The chain uses TRBV20-1 and TRBJ2-7; 11 bases are a match to TRBD2. Losses at the gene ends were 6 bases for V and 0 bases for J; bases not matched to a gene: 7. The CDR3 totals 15 residues. Germline V gene lookup returns CDR1 DFQATT and CDR2 SNEGSKA (reference sequence). CDR3 sequence reads: CSAPDTSGSSYEQYF. The CDR3 coding sequence is TGCAGTGCCCCAGATACTAGCGGGAGCTCCTACGAGCAGTACTTC.

The table lists this clonotype with a few counts. The chain employs TRBV11-2 and TRBJ1-1; 8 bases align to TRBD1. The V and J ends lost 5 bases and 5 bases, in that order; junction bases with no gene match: 13. This CDR3 has 16 amino acids. Germline assignment: CDR1 SGHAT and CDR2 FQNNGV. The CDR3 reads CASSLSPLTGGTEAFF. The CDR3, as DNA: TGTGCCAGCAGCCTATCGCCTCTCACAGGGGGAACTGAAGCTTTCTTT.

Worth noting for this clonotype: The junction does not match germline at one end; this may be a read error. The genes are TRBV12-3 or TRBV12-4 and TRBJ2-1; 8 positions match TRBD2. The CDR3 consists of 12 residues. CDR3 in amino acids: CASSFSAGGLVF. The CDR3 bases are TGTGCCAGCAGTTTTTCGGCGGGAGGCCTAGTCTTC.

This sequence joins TRBV7-9 and TRBJ2-1; 10 nucleotides align to TRBD2. Germline V gene lookup returns CDR1 SEHNR and CDR2 FQNEAQ (reference sequence). The CDR3 is made up of 17 amino acids. V dropped 3 bases and J dropped 0; count of bases not matched to a gene: 5. CDR3 residues: CASSLGASGSSYNEQFF. In nucleotides, the CDR3 is TGTGCCAGCAGCTTGGGAGCTAGCGGGAGCTCCTACAATGAGCAGTTCTTC.

As DNA, the CDR3 is TGTGCCAGCAGCTTAACGGGCGGGGGGGCCCCAGATACGCAGTATTTT. Translation: CASSLTGGGAPDTQYF. The genes are TRBV7-2 and TRBJ2-3, with 9 bases lining up with TRBD2. With V trimmed by 2 bases and J by 4 bases, 7 bases remained unmatched. Germline loops: CDR1 SGHTA, CDR2 FQGNSA. This CDR3 spans 16 amino acids.

A word on this clonotype: A junction boundary mismatches the germline segment, possibly from a read error. This rearrangement joins TRBV7-7 to TRBJ2-5; D is uncertain. The germline V gene has CDR1 SSHAT and CDR2 FNYEAQ (reference sequence). The CDR3 extends over 13 amino acids. The CDR3 protein is CASSIPPAETQYF. CDR3 nucleotide sequence: TGTGCTAGCAGCATACCCCCCGCAGAGACCCAGTACTTC.

The rearrangement uses TRBV2 and TRBJ2-7; TRBD2 agrees at 8 bases. The V segment lost 8 bases and the J segment 3 bases; nucleotides outside the gene matches: 9. The CDR3 consists of 14 residues. CDR1 and CDR2 (germline): SNHLY, FYNNEI. The CDR3 spells CASQGLREVYEQYF. The CDR3 bases are TGTGCCAGCCAGGGCTTGCGGGAGGTCTACGAGCAGTACTTC.

This chain joins TRBV29-1 and TRBJ1-2; D call uncertain. The CDR3 spans 13 residues. Germline V gene data show CDR1 as SQVTM and CDR2 as ANQGSEA. Trimming took off 3 bases at V and 3 bases at J, with 11 bases between the two ends. CDR3 loop: CSVETSTDYGYTF. In DNA form, the CDR3 reads TGCAGCGTTGAGACCTCGACGGACTATGGCTACACCTTC.

This chain connects TRBV5-6 to TRBJ1-2; no firm D call. Per germline, CDR1 SGHDT and CDR2 YYEEEE. The CDR3 contains 13 residues. V was pared by 4 bases and J by 5 bases, with 12 bases between. CDR3 in DNA: TGTGCCAGCAGCGACGGAACCAAGTATGGCTACACCTTC. This codes for CASSDGTKYGYTF.

V and J are TRBV6-1 and TRBJ1-4; D remains ambiguous. Trimming removed 6 bases from V and 6 bases from J, with 17 bases in between. CDR1 MNHNS and CDR2 SASEGT come from the germline V gene. The CDR3 consists of 15 residues. The CDR3 is CASRIGRNLYEKLFF. For the CDR3, the DNA is TGTGCCAGCAGGATAGGACGCAACCTCTATGAAAAACTGTTTTTT.

A few counts support this clonotype. V gene TRBV3-1 combines with J gene TRBJ2-1; D is possibly TRBD1 or TRBD2 (5 bases each). The length of the CDR3 is 16 residues. V gave up 0 bases and J gave up 3 bases, with 12 bases separating them. Germline CDR1 LGHDT, CDR2 YNNKEL (reference sequence). CDR3 DNA sequence: TGTGCCAGCAGCCAAGATCTGAAGAGGGGCTACAATGAGCAGTTCTTC. It is translated as CASSQDLKRGYNEQFF.

This clonotype has just a few counts. The chain carries TRBV4-3 and TRBJ2-7; 12 positions match TRBD2. Germline assignment: CDR1 LGHNA and CDR2 YSLEER. With 2 bases clipped from V and 3 bases from J, the junction kept 5 bases outside the gene matches. The CDR3 spans 16 residues. CDR3: CASSQLAGGAGYEQYF. The CDR3 DNA follows: TGCGCCAGCAGCCAACTAGCGGGGGGGGCCGGCTACGAGCAGTACTTC.

V and J are TRBV5-1 and TRBJ1-2; maybe TRBD1 (6 bases). The CDR3 sequence is 15 residues long. The V gene lost 4 bases and the J gene lost 8 bases, with 21 bases spanning the gap. CDR1 and CDR2 (germline): SGHRS, YFSETQ. The CDR3 loop reads CASSPYRDQAEGYTF. The CDR3 DNA is TGCGCCAGCAGCCCCTACAGGGATCAGGCGGAGGGCTACACCTTC.

This chain joins TRBV24-1 and TRBJ1-1, with 8 bases matching TRBD1. V lost 10 bases and J lost 3; bases outside the gene matches: 6. Germline V lookup: CDR1 KGHDR, CDR2 SFDVKD. The CDR3 contains 13 residues. The CDR3 nucleotides are TGTGCCACGACGGACAGGGAGGACACTGAAGCTTTCTTT. It specifies CATTDREDTEAFF.

This clonotype was detected many times. The V and J genes are TRBV9 and TRBJ2-1, with TRBD2 identical over 10 bases. J was trimmed by 7 bases and V by 0 bases; bases with no gene match: 7. Germline CDR1 is SGDLS and CDR2 is YYNGEE. The CDR3 extends over 16 amino acids. The CDR3 reads CASSVAPSGGRNEQFF. CDR3 DNA sequence: TGTGCCAGCAGCGTAGCTCCTAGCGGGGGCAGGAATGAGCAGTTCTTC.

The chain recombines TRBV20-1 with TRBJ1-6; TRBD1 matches 7 bases. The junction had 3 bases not matched to a gene; V was cut back by 3 bases and J by 4 bases. The CDR3 loop spans 14 amino acids. Per the germline V gene, CDR1 is DFQATT and CDR2 is SNEGSKA (reference sequence). CDR3 DNA sequence: TGCAGTGCTAGTTCGGGACAGTATAATTCACCCCTCCACTTT. It is translated as CSASSGQYNSPLHF.

The chain is built from TRBV20-1 and TRBJ2-7, with D hard to call. Trimming pared 1 base from V and 1 base from J, leaving 17 bases between. The germline V gene encodes CDR1 DFQATT and CDR2 SNEGSKA (reference sequence). The CDR3 totals 16 residues. This CDR3 is CSARGPLGGKSYEQYF. The CDR3 DNA reads as TGCAGTGCTAGAGGGCCTTTGGGCGGAAAGTCCTACGAGCAGTACTTC.

There are a few counts of this clonotype. The chain employs TRBV5-1 and TRBJ2-7; either TRBD1 or TRBD2 may fit D (5 bases each). V was shortened by 5 bases and J by 1 base, with 22 bases between the two germline ends. CDR3 length: 17 amino acids. Per the germline V gene, CDR1 is SGHRS and CDR2 is YFSETQ. As DNA, the CDR3 is TGCGCCAGCAGGCTGACCAACCCGGGACGGACTTCCTACGAGCAGTACTTC. Amino acids: CASRLTNPGRTSYEQYF.

In regard to this clonotype: This may stem from a read error, because a much larger clone lies one nucleotide away. V usage is TRBV7-6 and J usage is TRBJ1-1; D perhaps matches TRBD1 (6 bases). Germline CDR1 is SGHVS and CDR2 is FNYEAQ. This CDR3 has 14 amino acids. V lost 5 bases and J 1 base, leaving 11 bases between the germline ends. CDR3 amino acids: CASSTGHSNTEAFF. DNA for the CDR3: TGTGCCAGCAGCACGGGACACTCGAACACTGAAGCTTTCTTT.

This clonotype was picked up a small number of times. J is TRBJ1-3 and V is TRBV30; unclear D gene. The V gene's germline CDR1 is GTSNPN and CDR2 SVGIG (reference sequence). The V end was cut by 0 bases, the J end by 7 bases, with 19 bases between. This CDR3 spans 16 amino acids. The CDR3 protein is CAWSVKELGLLNTIYF. As DNA, the CDR3 is TGTGCCTGGAGTGTAAAGGAACTTGGACTATTGAACACCATATATTTT. Supplemented by reference TRBV30 and TRBJ1-3, the full variable domain reads SQTIHQWPATLVQPVGSPLSLECTVEGTSNPNLYWYRQAAGRGLQLLFYSVGIGQISSEVPQNLSASRPQDRQFILSSKKLLLSDSGFYLCAWSVKELGLLNTIYFGEGSWLTVV.

The chain uses TRBV27 and TRBJ1-2, with TRBD1 identical over 7 bases. In germline, CDR1 is MNHEY, CDR2 SMNVEV (reference sequence). With V trimmed by 2 bases and J by 4 bases, 7 bases remained unmatched. The CDR3 sequence is 15 residues long. CDR3 in amino acids: CASSLLGGAGYGYTF. As DNA, the CDR3 is TGTGCCAGCAGTTTACTAGGGGGCGCCGGCTATGGCTACACCTTC.

J is TRBJ2-2 and V is TRBV13; D call uncertain. The CDR3 spans 17 residues. V dropped 2 bases and J dropped 1 base, with 14 bases sitting between them. Germline V lookup: CDR1 PRHDT, CDR2 FYEKMQ (reference sequence). The CDR3 coding sequence is TGTGCCAGCAGCTTAAAATCAAGGGATGTGAACACCGGGGAGCTGTTTTTT. Protein product: CASSLKSRDVNTGELFF.

The table lists this clonotype with a few counts. V is TRBV27 and J is TRBJ2-2, with D perhaps matching TRBD2 (5 bases). CDR1 MNHEY and CDR2 SMNVEV come from the germline V gene (reference sequence). This CDR3 contains 16 residues. The V end was cut by 2 bases, the J end by 0 bases, with 10 bases between. The CDR3, as DNA: TGTGCCAGCAGTTTACTGGCCGGGACGAACACCGGGGAGCTGTTTTTT. Protein: CASSLLAGTNTGELFF.